This T cell receptor beta chain stems from a study of blood T cell repertoires in COVID-19 (dated by TCRdb to the early 2020s). With regard to the full study: Samples from collaborators originated in the United States, Italy and Spain and spanned both the acute and convalescent phases of COVID-19. The prospective study material was composed of cDNA or gDNA derived from T cells, B-cell-depleted T cells, or PBMCs. The dataset comprised deeply sampled blood TCRbeta repertoires from subjects exposed to, actively infected with, or recovered from COVID-19. The repertoires were released in a freely available public database intended as a resource for research on the immune response to SARS-CoV-2. Samples were obtained from the ongoing ImmuneRACE study (first 160 participants) and from about 1,300 subjects provided by 6 global collaborators. A de-identified subject ID, COVID-19 status, age in years and sex were almost always included in the sample metadata. Where available, HLA class I and class II types were taken from metadata supplied by the sample provider and were not determined by assay-based typing. Beyond this particular receptor, the publication reports: The quantity of clinical and demographic metadata differed by source and by participant and was supplied without curation.

Note on this clone: Its antigen is unknown. No base-level quality is on record; no much larger clone is a single base apart.

Collaborating institutions collected whole blood in K2EDTA tubes following their own protocols. For TCRbeta analysis, collaborator samples were shipped as frozen whole blood, as isolated PBMCs, or as DNA extracted from either sample type. TCRbeta CDR3 regions were amplified from genomic DNA using the immunoSEQ Assay, a bias-controlled multiplex PCR. The study's processing was this. Nucleated cell counts per sample were estimated from amplification of reference gene primers within the assay. To quantify the absolute abundance of each unique TCRbeta CDR3 rearrangement, sequence reads were collapsed and filtered. For each sample, productive Simpson clonality was calculated by taking the square root of Simpson's diversity index across productive rearrangements. TCRdb took over this immuneACCESS table, retaining in-frame rearrangements with V and J assigned. Such tables are incomplete; in checked studies, under half of the missing clones stem from an unresolved V gene, and the remainder is unexplained. The V and J calls and the clone size are those of that table, but D and trimming were determined from the DNA. The sample records about 180,000 clones, roughly 87% of which are singletons. Approximately 1.4% of the sample rests with the top ten.

This receptor was taken from a woman between 50 and 59 years old with acute or convalescent COVID-19. The sequenced sample was peripheral blood.

The encoded CDR3 is CASTERTGGNGYTF. The DNA reads TGTGCCAGCACCGAGAGGACAGGGGGTAATGGCTACACCTTC. Here the chain combines TRBV6-6 and TRBJ1-2, and 10 bases in between align with TRBD1. Taken from the germline V gene (reference sequence), the CDR1 and CDR2 loops are MNHNY and SVGAGI. The cysteine opens and the phenylalanine closes a CDR3 of 14 amino acids. Left in the record is the CDR3 DNA by itself, 42 bases read in frame from the first base. V is cut back by 7 bases and J by 6 bases, with 8 bases in the junction unmatched.